The T cell receptor beta chain described here comes from a study of OX40 agonist ivuxolimab in advanced cancers. Across the whole study: Patients were dosed intravenously with ivuxolimab at 0.01 to 10 mg/kg every 2 weeks. Dose-escalation patients suffered from hepatocellular carcinoma, melanoma, renal cell or head and neck cancer.

As regards this clone: Compared with germline, one end of the junction differs, possibly owing to a read error.

Assay used: immunoSEQ multiplex PCR; TCRdb lists only in-frame clones, some missing. Of some 100,000 clones in the sample, 85% to 90% were seen once. CDR3 size: 16 residues. CDR1 LGHNA and CDR2 YNFKEQ come from the germline V gene. Sequencing used CD4+ or CD8+ T cells sorted from blood, obtained in a trial of the OX40 agonist ivuxolimab. This sequence joins TRBV4-2 and TRBJ2-2, with TRBD2 as a possible D gene (6 bases). This clonotype originated in an adult with an advanced solid tumor such as melanoma, head and neck, liver or kidney cancer. Written as DNA, the CDR3 is TGTGCCAGCAGCCAAGGGGCTAGGCAGGGCACCGGGGGGCTGTTTTTT. It yields the protein CASSQGARQGTGGLFF.